These T cell receptor beta chains were read from a single sample in a study of blood T cell repertoires in COVID-19. TCRdb's table, derived via immunoSEQ multiplex PCR, lists solely in-frame clones and lacks some. The sample shows 120,000 to 150,000 clones, about 80% of them seen only once. The sequenced sample consisted of peripheral blood. These TCRs come from a man aged 45-65 years with acute or convalescent COVID-19. The CDR3 runs from the conserved cysteine through the conserved F or W. A D gene is named only where the DNA matches it firmly. For some rows the clone size is stated as once, few or many, or as a class when expanded; others skip it.

len | abundance | j_gene | d_gene | v_gene | CDR3aa | CDR3nt
16 | . | TRBJ1-3 | . | TRBV3-1/TRBV3-2 | CASSQDRRLSGNTIYF | TGTGCCAGCAGCCAAGACAGGCGCCTCTCTGGAAACACCATATATTTT
14 | once | TRBJ1-5 | TRBD1 | TRBV15 | CATSGTGLGQPQHF | TGTGCCACCTCCGGGACAGGGTTAGGTCAGCCCCAGCATTTT
15 | many | TRBJ2-5 | TRBD2 | TRBV7-2 | CASSSSGGPLETQYF | TGTGCCAGCAGCTCTAGCGGGGGGCCTTTAGAGACCCAGTACTTC
17 | . | TRBJ2-3 | TRBD2 | TRBV3-1/TRBV3-2 | CASSQDPSGGLRDTQYF | TGTGCCAGCAGCCAAGATCCCAGCGGGGGGCTCAGGGATACGCAGTATTTT
16 | . | TRBJ1-1 | TRBD1 | TRBV27 | CASRLNRGSPNTEAFF | TGTGCCAGCAGGTTAAACAGGGGGTCCCCTAACACTGAAGCTTTCTTT
14 | . | TRBJ1-3 | . | TRBV5-4 | CASSGTISGNTIYF | TGTGCCAGCAGCGGGACAATCTCTGGAAACACCATATATTTT
11 | once | TRBJ2-5 | TRBD1 | TRBV29-1 | CSGQGRETQYF | TGCAGCGGACAGGGGCGGGAGACCCAGTACTTC
13 | . | TRBJ2-1 | . | TRBV6-5 | CASSRNRAPEQFF | TGTGCCAGCAGTCGCAACAGGGCCCCTGAGCAGTTCTTC
14 | . | TRBJ1-2 | TRBD1 | TRBV5-8 | CASSWDREIYGYTF | TGTGCCAGCAGCTGGGACAGGGAGATCTATGGCTACACCTTC
16 | once | TRBJ2-1 | TRBD2 | TRBV9 | CASSVTSGGGYNEQFF | TGTGCCAGCAGCGTTACTAGCGGGGGGGGCTACAATGAGCAGTTCTTC
19 | . | TRBJ2-2 | . | TRBV5-5 | CASSLGRPGMLSDTGELFF | TGTGCCAGCAGCTTGGGTCGCCCCGGGATGTTGTCTGACACCGGGGAGCTGTTTTTT
17 | . | TRBJ1-1 | TRBD1 | TRBV7-9 | CASSSLDRGKRDTEAFF | TGTGCCAGCAGCTCCCTGGACAGGGGGAAAAGAGACACTGAAGCTTTCTTT
12 | . | TRBJ2-7 | . | TRBV29-1 | CSVGRAAYEQYF | TGCAGCGTTGGGCGGGCCGCCTACGAGCAGTACTTC
16 | . | TRBJ2-3 | . | TRBV6-6 | CASSPHPLAVTDTQYF | TGTGCCAGCAGTCCCCACCCCTTGGCGGTGACAGATACGCAGTATTTT
15 | . | TRBJ2-7 | TRBD1 | TRBV7-9 | CASSPSGQGYYEQYF | TGTGCCAGCAGCCCTTCCGGACAGGGGTACTACGAGCAGTACTTC
13 | . | TRBJ1-1 | . | TRBV14 | CASSWEGDTEAFF | TGTGCCAGCAGCTGGGAGGGGGACACTGAAGCTTTCTTT
15 | . | TRBJ2-1 | TRBD1 | TRBV5-1 | CASSVQGFMGNEQFF | TGCGCCAGCAGCGTACAGGGGTTCATGGGCAATGAGCAGTTCTTC